The present T cell receptor (beta chain) was sequenced within a study of cytomegalovirus exposure and HLA in healthy donors. Study conclusions and caveats: In a later analysis, TCR association rates varied by HLA locus: DRB1 most, HLA-C fewest. An analysis was carried out at a later point. It showed that HLA-associated TCR beta chains were more clonally expanded than equally common non-associated chains. Productive status was seen about 87% or about 30% of the time for most TCR beta V segments in an earlier analysis.

This clone was picked up one time. Its antigen is still unknown. V shed 5 bases and J shed 3 bases, with 14 bases lying between them. Germline loops: CDR1 MNHEY, CDR2 SVGAGI. The CDR3 has 15 amino acids. Both 60 Vbeta primers and 13 Jbeta primers went into the PCR. Some clones are missing from TCRdb's copy, which holds only in-frame ones; the method was immunoSEQ multiplex PCR. The repertoire holds 150,000 to 160,000 clones, about four fifths seen once, with roughly 2.8% in the top ten. Sequenced sample: PBMCs. The J gene is TRBJ1-5, the V gene TRBV6-5; tentative D call: TRBD1 (5 bases). The receptor was derived from a man aged 18 to 30 in good health and CMV-seronegative. CDR3 bases: TGTGCCAGCAGTCAGGGTAAATGGACCAATCAGCCCCAGCATTTT. The encoded protein is CASSQGKWTNQPQHF.